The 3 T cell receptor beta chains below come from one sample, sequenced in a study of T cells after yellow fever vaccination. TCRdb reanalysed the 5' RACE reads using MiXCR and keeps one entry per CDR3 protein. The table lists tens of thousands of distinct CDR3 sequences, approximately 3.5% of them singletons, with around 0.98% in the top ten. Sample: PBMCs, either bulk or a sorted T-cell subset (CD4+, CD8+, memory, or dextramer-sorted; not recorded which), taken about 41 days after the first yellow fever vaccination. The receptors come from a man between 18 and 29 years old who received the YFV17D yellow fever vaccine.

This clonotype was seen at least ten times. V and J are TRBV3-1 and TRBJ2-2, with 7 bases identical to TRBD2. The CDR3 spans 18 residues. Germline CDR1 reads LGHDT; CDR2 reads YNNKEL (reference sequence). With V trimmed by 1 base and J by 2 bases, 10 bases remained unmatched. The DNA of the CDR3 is TGTGCCAGCAGCCAAGCCCGGGGAAGCGGGGCCAACACCGGGGAGCTGTTTTTT. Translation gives CASSQARGSGANTGELFF.

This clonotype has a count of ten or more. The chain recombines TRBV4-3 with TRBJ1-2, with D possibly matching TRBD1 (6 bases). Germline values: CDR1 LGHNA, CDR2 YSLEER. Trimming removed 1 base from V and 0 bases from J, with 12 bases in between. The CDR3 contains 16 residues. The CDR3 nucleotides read TGCGCCAGCAGCCAAGTGGGACACCCGCCTAACTATGGCTACACCTTC. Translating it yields CASSQVGHPPNYGYTF.

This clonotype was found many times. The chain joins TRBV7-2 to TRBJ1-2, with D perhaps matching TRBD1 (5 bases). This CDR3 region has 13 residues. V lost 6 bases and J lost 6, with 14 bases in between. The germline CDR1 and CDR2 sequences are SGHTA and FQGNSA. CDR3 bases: TGTGCCAGCAGTCATCAGGGAGGTGATGGCTACACCTTC. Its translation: CASSHQGGDGYTF.